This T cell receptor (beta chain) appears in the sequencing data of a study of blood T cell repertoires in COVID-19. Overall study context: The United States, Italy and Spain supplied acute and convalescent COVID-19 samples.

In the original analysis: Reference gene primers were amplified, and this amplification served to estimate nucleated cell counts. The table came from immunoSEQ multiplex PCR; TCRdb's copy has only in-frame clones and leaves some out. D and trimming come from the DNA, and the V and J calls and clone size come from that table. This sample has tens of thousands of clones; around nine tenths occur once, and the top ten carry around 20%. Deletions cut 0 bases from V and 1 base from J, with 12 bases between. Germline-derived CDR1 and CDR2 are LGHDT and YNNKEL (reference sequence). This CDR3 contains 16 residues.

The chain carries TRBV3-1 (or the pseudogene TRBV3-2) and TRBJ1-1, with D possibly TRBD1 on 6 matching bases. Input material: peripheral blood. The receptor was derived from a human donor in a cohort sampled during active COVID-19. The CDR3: CASSQDRDKTNTEAFF. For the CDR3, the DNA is TGTGCCAGCAGCCAAGATAGGGACAAAACGAACACTGAAGCTTTCTTT.